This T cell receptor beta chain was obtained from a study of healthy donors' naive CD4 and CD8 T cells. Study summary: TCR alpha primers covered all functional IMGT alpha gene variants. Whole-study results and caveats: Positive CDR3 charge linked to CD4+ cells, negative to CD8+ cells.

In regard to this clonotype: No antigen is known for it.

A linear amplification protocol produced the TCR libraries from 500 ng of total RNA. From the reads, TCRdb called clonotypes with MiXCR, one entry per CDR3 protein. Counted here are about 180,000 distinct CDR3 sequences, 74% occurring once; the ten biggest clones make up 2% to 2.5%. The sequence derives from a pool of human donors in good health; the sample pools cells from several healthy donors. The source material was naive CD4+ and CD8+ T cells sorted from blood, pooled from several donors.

CDR3 sequence: CASSIGTGTHTEAFF. The DNA for the CDR3 is TGTGCCAGCAGCATCGGGACAGGGACTCACACTGAAGCTTTCTTT. The chain joins TRBV6-5 to TRBJ1-1; TRBD1 matches at 9 bases. With V trimmed by 6 bases and J by 3 bases, 8 bases remained unmatched. This CDR3 has 15 residues. Germline values: CDR1 MNHEY, CDR2 SVGAGI.